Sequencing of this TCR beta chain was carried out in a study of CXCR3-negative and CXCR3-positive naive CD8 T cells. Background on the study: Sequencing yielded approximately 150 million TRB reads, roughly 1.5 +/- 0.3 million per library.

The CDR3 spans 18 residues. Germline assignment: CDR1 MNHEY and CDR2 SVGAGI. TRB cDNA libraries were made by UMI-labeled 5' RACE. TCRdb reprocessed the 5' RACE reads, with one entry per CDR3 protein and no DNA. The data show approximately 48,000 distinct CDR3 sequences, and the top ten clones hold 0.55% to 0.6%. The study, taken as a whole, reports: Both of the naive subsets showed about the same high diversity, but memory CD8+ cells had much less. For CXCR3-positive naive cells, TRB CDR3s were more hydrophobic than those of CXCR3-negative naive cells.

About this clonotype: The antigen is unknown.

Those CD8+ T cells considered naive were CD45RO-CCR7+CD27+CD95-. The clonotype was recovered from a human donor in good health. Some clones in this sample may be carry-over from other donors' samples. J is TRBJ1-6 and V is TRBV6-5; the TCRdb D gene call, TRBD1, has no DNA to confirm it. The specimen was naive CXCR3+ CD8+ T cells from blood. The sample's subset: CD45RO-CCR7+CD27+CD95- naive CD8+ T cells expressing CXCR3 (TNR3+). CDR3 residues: CASSYTDSMDRGNSPLHF.